This TCR beta chain was found in a study of T-cell memory formation after mild COVID-19. TCRdb called the 5' RACE reads again in MiXCR, with one record for every CDR3 protein. The sample holds around 200,000 distinct CDR3 sequences, around 9.1% seen once. The V end lost 5 bases, the J end lost 0 bases, and 13 bases lay between the germline ends. The CDR3 is 15 residues long. CDR1 and CDR2 from the germline V gene are SEHNR and FQNEAQ (reference sequence). General study findings and limits: Clones which contracted sat mainly in CM and EM if CD4+, and in EMRA if CD8+.

This clonotype was recorded a few times. Its cognate antigen is unknown. This TCR came from a man aged 18 to 30 who had mild COVID-19 (a few samples of this study predate the infection). Cell type and time point are not known. Sample: PBMCs or a T cell subset sorted from them (not recorded which). This rearrangement joins TRBV7-9 to TRBJ1-1; a possible D gene is TRBD1 (6 bases). For the CDR3, the DNA is TGTGCCAGCAGCCAGAAGGACAGCCTGAACACTGAAGCTTTCTTT. As protein: CASSQKDSLNTEAFF.